The 15 T cell receptor beta chains given below trace back to one sample, sequenced in a study of T cells after yellow fever vaccination. TCRdb called the 5' RACE reads again in MiXCR, with one record for every CDR3 protein. This sample has some 390,000 distinct CDR3 sequences, with about 17% found just once. The sample was PBMCs, taken before the yellow fever booster vaccination. These receptors originate from a man younger than 35 who received the YFV17D yellow fever vaccine.

This clonotype was detected only a few times. The J gene is TRBJ2-1, the V gene TRBV9, with D perhaps matching TRBD1 (5 bases). This CDR3 is 16 amino acids long. Germline V CDR1 and CDR2: SGDLS, YYNGEE. Between the trimmed V and J ends, which lost 3 bases and 3 bases, there was a span of 16 bases. CDR3 sequence: CASSAFPTEIYNEQFF. As DNA, the CDR3 is TGTGCCAGCAGCGCCTTCCCGACAGAGATCTACAATGAGCAGTTCTTC.

The table lists this clonotype with a few counts. The CDR3 DNA reads as TGCGCCAGCAGCCCTTACGTCCTAGCTCGGGCCGATGAGCAGTTCTTC. This gives the protein CASSPYVLARADEQFF. The chain joins TRBV4-3 to TRBJ2-1; the D gene is possibly TRBD2 (5 bases). V shed 4 bases and J shed 8 bases, with 21 bases lying between them. The CDR3 covers 16 residues. Per the germline V gene, CDR1 is LGHNA and CDR2 is YSLEER.

The rearrangement uses TRBV7-3 and TRBJ2-3; D unresolved. V was clipped by 5 bases and J by 6 bases, with 12 bases between them. The CDR3 is 13 residues long. The germline CDR1 and CDR2 sequences are SGHTA and FQGTGA. CDR3 sequence reads: CASSQTVMDTQYF. CDR3 DNA sequence: TGTGCCAGCAGCCAAACTGTCATGGATACGCAGTATTTT.

This clonotype was found a few times. The J gene is TRBJ2-2, the V gene TRBV7-2; D remains unclear. Germline CDR1 SGHTA, CDR2 FQGNSA. The CDR3 consists of 15 residues. Trimming pared 5 bases from V and 1 base from J, leaving 11 bases between. The CDR3 sequence is CASSPDPQNTGELFF. The DNA for the CDR3 is TGTGCCAGCAGCCCAGACCCTCAGAACACCGGGGAGCTGTTTTTT.

This clonotype was detected ten times or more. The rearrangement joins TRBV5-1 to TRBJ2-3, with D unclear. CDR1 and CDR2 from the germline V gene are SGHRS and YFSETQ. This CDR3 has 14 residues. V lost 0 bases, J lost 2 bases, and 7 bases lay in between. CDR3 sequence: CASSLVYDTDTQYF. The DNA of the CDR3 is TGCGCCAGCAGCTTGGTCTACGACACAGATACGCAGTATTTT.

Only a few counts were recorded for this clonotype. V is TRBV25-1 and J is TRBJ1-6; 7 nucleotides align to TRBD1. The CDR3 is 14 amino acids. In germline, CDR1 is MGHDK, CDR2 SYGVNS. The J segment lost 10 bases and the V segment lost 4 bases, leaving 7 bases of the junction unmatched. The CDR3 region has the DNA TGTGCCAGCAGTGTGACAGGGCGTTTATCACCCCTCCACTTT. The encoded protein is CASSVTGRLSPLHF.

This clonotype was seen only a few times. This chain uses TRBV7-9 with TRBJ2-3, with 10 bases lining up with TRBD1. The length of the CDR3 is 15 residues. The trim removed 5 bases at V and 6 bases at J, leaving 8 bases unmatched. Germline lookup yields CDR1 SEHNR and CDR2 FQNEAQ (reference sequence). Here the CDR3 reads CASSQDRGAVDTQYF. As DNA, the CDR3 is TGTGCCAGCAGCCAGGACAGGGGGGCTGTCGATACGCAGTATTTT.

V and J are TRBV5-1 and TRBJ2-7, with D perhaps TRBD1 (6 bases). The CDR3 extends over 15 amino acids. Per the germline V gene, CDR1 is SGHRS and CDR2 is YFSETQ. V shed 4 bases and J shed 3 bases, with 17 bases lying between them. The CDR3 DNA reads TGCGCCAGCAGCCTTACCGGGACATCCTACTACGAGCAGTACTTC. Translating gives CASSLTGTSYYEQYF.

This CDR3 is CASSQRTGNYGYTF. CDR3 coding DNA: TGCGCCAGCAGCCAAAGGACTGGGAACTATGGCTACACCTTC. The chain has TRBV4-3 and TRBJ1-2, with no clear D. Per germline, CDR1 LGHNA and CDR2 YSLEER. The CDR3 covers 14 residues. The ends were cut back, 2 bases at V and 2 bases at J, with 9 bases in the middle.

The J gene is TRBJ2-2, the V gene TRBV5-1; 7 positions agree with TRBD1. V trimming: 4 bases; J trimming: 4 bases; junction bases outside the gene matches: 7. The CDR3 runs 15 residues. Per the germline V gene, CDR1 is SGHRS and CDR2 is YFSETQ. The CDR3 loop reads CASSERTGLTGELFF. The DNA of the CDR3 is TGCGCCAGCAGCGAGCGGACAGGCCTCACCGGGGAGCTGTTTTTT.

This chain joins TRBV7-8 and TRBJ2-2; TRBD2 matches at 7 bases. The ends lost 1 base at V and 0 bases at J; junction bases unmatched: 11. CDR1 is SGHVS, CDR2 FQNEAQ, per germline. This CDR3 comprises 19 residues. CDR3: CASSLVGNSGPSNTGELFF. The CDR3 bases are TGTGCCAGCAGCTTAGTCGGGAATAGCGGGCCATCGAACACCGGGGAGCTGTTTTTT.

The chain recombines TRBV4-2 with TRBJ2-1, with 9 bases matching TRBD2. This CDR3 region has 15 residues. Looked up from germline, CDR1 is LGHNA and CDR2 is YNFKEQ. Unmatched junction bases numbered 5, after V lost 1 base and J lost 7 bases. CDR3 nucleotide sequence: TGTGCCAGCAGCCAAGTCGGGACTAGCTGGAATGAGCAGTTCTTC. Protein product: CASSQVGTSWNEQFF.

The V call is TRBV11-2, the J call TRBJ2-3, with TRBD2 identical over 9 bases. Looked up from germline, CDR1 is SGHAT and CDR2 is FQNNGV. V was clipped by 5 bases and J by 6 bases; unmatched bases: 12. The CDR3 contains 16 residues. CDR3 in amino acids: CASSRPLAGSKDTQYF. Here the CDR3 DNA reads TGTGCCAGCAGCCGACCCCTAGCGGGGAGCAAGGATACGCAGTATTTT.

The chain has TRBV4-3 and TRBJ1-2, with D uncertain. The CDR3 spans 13 residues. CDR1 and CDR2 from the germline V gene are LGHNA and YSLEER. Trimming removed 0 bases from V and 7 bases from J, with 9 bases in between. CDR3 nucleotides: TGCGCCAGCAGCCAAGAAAACTTAGCTGGCTACACCTTC. This sequence encodes CASSQENLAGYTF.

The sample holds a few counts of this clonotype. This chain uses TRBV28 with TRBJ2-7; D is unclear. V lost 4 bases and J lost 1, with 14 bases in between. This CDR3 spans 15 amino acids. Germline CDR1 MDHEN, CDR2 SYDVKM. CDR3 bases: TGTGCCAGCAGTTACGTCCGGGCAGGTTCCTACGAGCAGTACGTC. Protein sequence: CASSYVRAGSYEQYV.